This T cell receptor (beta chain) was recovered during a study of shared clonotypes between healthy human individuals. Germline V gene data show CDR1 as SGHAT and CDR2 as FQNNGV. The CDR3 loop spans 16 amino acids. Trimming removed 3 bases at V and 0 bases at J, with 9 bases between. Libraries were prepared by immunoSEQ multiplex PCR; TCRdb keeps only in-frame clonotypes and omits some of them. Of roughly 2,300,000 clones listed, less than 95% are singletons. This clone appeared a few times. V and J are TRBV11-2 and TRBJ2-6; D perhaps matches TRBD1 (5 bases). Source material: naive CD4+ T cells from PBMCs. Subset here: CD45RA+ positively selected. This receptor was identified in a man between 18 and 29 years old in good health. Some clones in this sample may be carry-over from other donors' samples. The CDR3, as DNA: TGTGCCAGCAGCTTTGACAGAGACTCTGGGGCCAACGTCCTGACTTTC. It codes for CASSFDRDSGANVLTF.